This entry features one T cell receptor (beta chain) sequence. What it recognizes is unknown. The record originates from a study of T cell repertoires in cytomegalovirus infection. Germline V gene sequence: CDR1 MNHNY, CDR2 SVGAGI (reference sequence). Germline trimming cut 0 bases from V and 3 bases from J; bases unmatched to any gene: 6. CDR3 length: 16 amino acids. TCRdb reprocessed the reads via MiXCR and lists one record per CDR3 protein. The data show hundreds of thousands of distinct CDR3 sequences, around 30% seen once. The material was cultured CD8+ T cells from PBMCs, obtained from culture after CMV antigen stimulation. This chain uses TRBV6-6 with TRBJ1-2; TRBD1 matches at 8 bases. This TCR was recovered from a human donor in good health (CMV status not recorded). Some clones in this sample may be carry-over from other donors' samples. Here the CDR3 DNA reads TGTGCCAGCAGTTACTCGATTTTGACAGGGGACTATGGCTACACCTTC. This gives the protein CASSYSILTGDYGYTF.